This record concerns one TCR beta chain sequence. The antigen remains undetermined. This sample was taken from a study of beta chain features in type 1 diabetes. Study-wide results and caveats: The study found fewer insertions and more deletions at VDJ junctions in type 1 diabetes patients. HLA effects on TCRB rearrangement stayed unresolved here. All four CD4+ subsets from Type 1 diabetes patients carried moderately but significantly shorter TCRB CDR3s.

cDNA synthesis used the whole RNA isolate, giving expressed TCRB sequences. TCRdb's table, derived via immunoSEQ multiplex PCR, lists solely in-frame clones and lacks some. Of some 350,000 clones detected, around 10% appear once; the ten largest clones hold 0.45% to 0.65%. Every single donor gave one heparinised blood draw, and these averaged approximately 100 mL. Germline CDR1 reads SQVTM; CDR2 reads ANQGSEA. CDR3 size: 12 residues. Germline trimming cut 6 bases from V and 5 bases from J; bases unmatched to any gene: 6. The clonotype comes from a man aged 25 to 40 with type 1 diabetes. Sequences were obtained from central memory CD4+ T cells from blood. V usage is TRBV29-1 and J usage is TRBJ2-7, with 8 positions matching TRBD2. CDR3 loop: CSVRGGSHEQYF. The CDR3 nucleotides are TGCAGCGTCCGCGGGGGGAGCCACGAGCAGTACTTC.